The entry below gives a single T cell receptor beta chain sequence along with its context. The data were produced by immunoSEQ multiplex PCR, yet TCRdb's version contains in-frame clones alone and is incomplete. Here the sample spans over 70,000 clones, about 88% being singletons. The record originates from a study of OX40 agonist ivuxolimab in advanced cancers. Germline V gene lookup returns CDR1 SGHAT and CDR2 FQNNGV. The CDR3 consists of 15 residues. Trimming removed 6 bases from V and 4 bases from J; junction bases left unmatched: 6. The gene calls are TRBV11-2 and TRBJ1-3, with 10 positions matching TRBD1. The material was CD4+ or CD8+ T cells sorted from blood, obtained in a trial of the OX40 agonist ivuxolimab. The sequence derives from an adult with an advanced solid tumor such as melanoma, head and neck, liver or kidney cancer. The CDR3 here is CASRPGTGVGNTIYF. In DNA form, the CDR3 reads TGTGCCAGCAGACCCGGGACAGGGGTCGGAAACACCATATATTTT.